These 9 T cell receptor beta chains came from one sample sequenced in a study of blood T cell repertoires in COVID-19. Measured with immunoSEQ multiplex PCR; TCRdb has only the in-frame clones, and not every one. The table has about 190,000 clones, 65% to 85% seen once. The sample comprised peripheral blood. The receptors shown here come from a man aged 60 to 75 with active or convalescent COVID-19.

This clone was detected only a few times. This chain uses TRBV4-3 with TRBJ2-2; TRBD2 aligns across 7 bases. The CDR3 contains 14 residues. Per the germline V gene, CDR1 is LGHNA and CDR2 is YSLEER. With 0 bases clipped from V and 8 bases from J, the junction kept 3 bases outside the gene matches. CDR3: CASSQELARGELFF. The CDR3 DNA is TGCGCCAGCAGCCAAGAACTAGCGCGAGGGGAGCTGTTTTTT.

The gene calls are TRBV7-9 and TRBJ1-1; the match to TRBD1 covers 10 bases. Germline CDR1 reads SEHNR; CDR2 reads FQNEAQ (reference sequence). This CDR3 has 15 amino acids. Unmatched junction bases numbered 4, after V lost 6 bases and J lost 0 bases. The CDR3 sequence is CASRWTGGVNTEAFF. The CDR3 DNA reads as TGTGCCAGCAGATGGACAGGGGGGGTGAACACTGAAGCTTTCTTT.

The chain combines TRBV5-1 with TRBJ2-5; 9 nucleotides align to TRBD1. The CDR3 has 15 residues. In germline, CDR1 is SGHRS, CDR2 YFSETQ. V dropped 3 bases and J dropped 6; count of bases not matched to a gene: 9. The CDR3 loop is CASSSTDRGSQTQYF. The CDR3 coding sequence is TGCGCCAGCAGCTCCACTGACAGGGGGTCCCAGACCCAGTACTTC.

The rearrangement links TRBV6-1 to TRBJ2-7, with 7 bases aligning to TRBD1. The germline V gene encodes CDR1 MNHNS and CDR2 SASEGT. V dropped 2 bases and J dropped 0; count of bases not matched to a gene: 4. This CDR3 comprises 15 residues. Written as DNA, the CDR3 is TGTGCCAGCAGTGAACCGGGACAGCTCTCCTACGAGCAGTACTTC. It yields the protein CASSEPGQLSYEQYF.

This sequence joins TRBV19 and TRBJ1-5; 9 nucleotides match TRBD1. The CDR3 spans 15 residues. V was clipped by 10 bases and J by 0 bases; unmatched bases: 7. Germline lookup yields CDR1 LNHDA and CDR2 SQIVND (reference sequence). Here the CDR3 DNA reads TGTGCCACCTCCTGGACAGGGGATAGCAATCAGCCCCAGCATTTT. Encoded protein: CATSWTGDSNQPQHF.

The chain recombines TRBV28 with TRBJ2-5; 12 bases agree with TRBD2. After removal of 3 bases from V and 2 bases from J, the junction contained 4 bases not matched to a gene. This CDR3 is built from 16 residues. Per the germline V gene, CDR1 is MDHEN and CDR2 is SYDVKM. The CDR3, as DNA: TGTGCCAGCAGTTTCGCTCTAGCGGGAGGGCAAGAGACCCAGTACTTC. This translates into CASSFALAGGQETQYF.

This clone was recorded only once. The CDR3 coding sequence is TGTGCCAGCAGCGTGGACCTATCTCGCGAGCAGTTCTTC. Translation gives CASSVDLSREQFF. The chain carries TRBV5-6 and TRBJ2-1, with D uncertain. The germline CDR1 and CDR2 sequences are SGHDT and YYEEEE. The V end was cut by 4 bases, the J end by 10 bases, with 15 bases between. The CDR3 has 13 residues.

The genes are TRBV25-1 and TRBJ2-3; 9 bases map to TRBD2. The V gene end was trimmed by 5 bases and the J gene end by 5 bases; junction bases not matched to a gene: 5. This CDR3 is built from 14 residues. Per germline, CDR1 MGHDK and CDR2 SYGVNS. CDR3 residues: CASSSRTSVDTQYF. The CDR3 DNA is TGTGCCAGCAGTTCTAGGACTAGCGTAGATACGCAGTATTTT.

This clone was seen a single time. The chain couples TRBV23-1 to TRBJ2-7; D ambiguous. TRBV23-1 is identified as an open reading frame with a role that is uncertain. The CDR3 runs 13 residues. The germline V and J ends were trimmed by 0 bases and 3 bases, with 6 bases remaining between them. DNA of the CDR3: TGCGCCAGCAGTCAATCGAGGAGCTACGAGCAGTACTTC. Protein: CASSQSRSYEQYF.